Following are 11 T cell receptor beta chains from one sample sequenced in a study of human T cells and chemical hapten exposure. Each CDR3 protein gets one entry after TCRdb re-called the RACE reads with MiXCR. The data contain fewer than 100,000 distinct CDR3 sequences, around 9.3% of them singletons. As for time point: healthy volunteer bleed at 6 weeks. Unfractionated whole blood yielded total RNA. The sequenced sample was whole blood. The receptors shown here come from a female donor in good health. Some clones in this sample may be carry-over from other donors' samples.

The genes are TRBV5-1 and TRBJ1-1; no definite D call. The length of the CDR3 is 14 residues. CDR1 SGHRS and CDR2 YFSETQ come from the germline V gene. Trimming removed 6 bases at V and 1 base at J, with 13 bases between. DNA for the CDR3: TGCGCCAGCACCCTGGGCGCAGGGAACACTGAAGCTTTCTTT. This sequence encodes CASTLGAGNTEAFF.

This clonotype was picked up many times. The chain uses TRBV7-9 and TRBJ1-1; tentative D call: TRBD1 (5 bases). This CDR3 comprises 12 residues. The V end lost 1 base, the J end lost 10 bases, and 10 bases lay between the germline ends. Germline values: CDR1 SEHNR, CDR2 FQNEAQ (reference sequence). The CDR3 here is CASSLVGGRAFF. CDR3 nucleotide sequence: TGTGCCAGCAGCTTAGTCGGGGGAAGAGCTTTCTTT.

The chain employs TRBV6-6 and TRBJ1-1; D gene ambiguous. The CDR3 has 13 amino acids. The germline V gene encodes CDR1 MNHNY and CDR2 SVGAGI (reference sequence). V lost 11 bases and J lost 1, with 14 bases in between. The CDR3 region is CAPTASGNTEAFF. As DNA, the CDR3 is TGTGCCCCTACAGCGTCGGGGAACACTGAAGCTTTCTTT.

There are a few counts of this clonotype. The V and J genes are TRBV10-3 and TRBJ2-3, with 7 bases that match TRBD2. Germline loops: CDR1 ENHRY, CDR2 SYGVKD. Germline trimming cut 7 bases from V and 1 base from J; bases unmatched to any gene: 5. This CDR3 has 14 residues. As DNA, the CDR3 is TGTGCCATCATTAGCGGGCTTGGCACAGATACGCAGTATTTT. Translation: CAIISGLGTDTQYF.

This clonotype was detected many times. The DNA of the CDR3 is TGTGCCAGCAGCTTGGATGGGCGGGGGGGCCTGGATACGCAGTATTTT. Translation: CASSLDGRGGLDTQYF. The chain employs TRBV5-4 and TRBJ2-3, with 9 bases fitting TRBD2. The CDR3 consists of 16 residues. The germline V gene has CDR1 SGHNT and CDR2 YYREEE (reference sequence). Trimming took 0 bases from V and 6 from J; bases not matched to a gene: 8. Drawing the rest from reference TRBV5-4 and TRBJ2-3, the complete variable domain is ETGVTQSPTHLIKTRGQQVTLRCSSQSGHNTVSWYQQALGQGPQFIFQYYREEENGRGNFPPRFSGLQFPNYSSELNVNALELDDSALYLCASSLDGRGGLDTQYFGPGTRLTVL.

This clonotype was counted only a few times. The chain is built from TRBV7-3 and TRBJ1-1; the match to TRBD1 covers 10 bases. Germline lookup yields CDR1 SGHTA and CDR2 FQGTGA. The V gene end was trimmed by 6 bases and the J gene end by 5 bases; junction bases not matched to a gene: 6. The CDR3 runs 14 residues. The CDR3 sequence is CASRRTGGVTEAFF. CDR3 coding DNA: TGTGCCAGCAGGCGGACAGGGGGTGTTACTGAAGCTTTCTTT.

This clonotype was counted between two and nine times. V and J are TRBV4-3 and TRBJ2-7; D is undetermined. This CDR3 spans 13 amino acids. CDR1 and CDR2 from the germline V gene are LGHNA and YSLEER. V lost 0 bases and J lost 4, with 7 bases in between. The CDR3 here is CASSQEREYEQYF. CDR3 in DNA: TGCGCCAGCAGCCAAGAACGCGAGTACGAGCAGTACTTC.

This chain uses TRBV20-1 with TRBJ2-3; 11 bases match TRBD2. The germline gives CDR1 DFQATT, CDR2 SNEGSKA (reference sequence). CDR3 length: 14 amino acids. V lost 6 bases, J lost 3 bases, and 5 bases stayed unmatched. CDR3 sequence (DNA): TGCAGTGCCAAACTAGCGGGGGTAACAGATACGCAGTATTTT. Translated: CSAKLAGVTDTQYF.

This clonotype was observed many times. The chain combines TRBV7-8 with TRBJ2-2; D is tentatively TRBD1 or TRBD2 (6 bases each). V was pared by 6 bases and J by 6 bases, with 17 bases between. The V gene's germline CDR1 is SGHVS and CDR2 FQNEAQ. The CDR3 runs to 15 residues. The CDR3 reads CASSYGGSRAGELFF. CDR3 sequence (DNA): TGTGCCAGCAGTTACGGGGGCTCCAGGGCCGGGGAGCTGTTTTTT.

In its sample, this clonotype was seen a few times. V and J are TRBV29-1 and TRBJ2-3, with D possibly being TRBD1 (6 bases). This CDR3 region has 15 residues. Germline lookup yields CDR1 SQVTM and CDR2 ANQGSEA. V gave up 0 bases and J gave up 2 bases, with 12 bases separating them. CDR3: CSVEDGGHLTDTQYF. The CDR3, as DNA: TGCAGCGTTGAAGATGGGGGACACCTCACAGATACGCAGTATTTT.

The chain uses TRBV6-4 and TRBJ2-5; 7 bases are shared with TRBD1. CDR1 and CDR2 from the germline V gene are MRHNA and SNTAGT. The V and J ends lost 6 bases and 3 bases, in that order; junction bases with no gene match: 31. The CDR3 covers 22 residues. CDR3 sequence: CASSSPASGDSVKRFSEETQYF. In nucleotides, the CDR3 is TGTGCCAGCAGCTCCCCGGCATCCGGGGACAGCGTCAAAAGATTCTCCGAAGAGACCCAGTACTTC.